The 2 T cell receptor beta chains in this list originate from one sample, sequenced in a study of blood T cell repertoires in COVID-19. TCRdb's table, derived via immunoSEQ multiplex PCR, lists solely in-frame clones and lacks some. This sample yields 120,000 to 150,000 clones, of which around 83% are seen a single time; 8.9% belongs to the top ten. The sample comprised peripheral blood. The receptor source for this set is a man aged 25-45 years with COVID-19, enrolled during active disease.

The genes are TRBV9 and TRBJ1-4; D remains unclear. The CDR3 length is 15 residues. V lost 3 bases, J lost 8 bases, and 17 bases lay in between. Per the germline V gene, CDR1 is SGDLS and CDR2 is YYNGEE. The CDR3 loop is CASSARGRSREKLFF. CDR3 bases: TGTGCCAGCAGCGCACGTGGGAGGAGTCGCGAAAAACTGTTTTTT.

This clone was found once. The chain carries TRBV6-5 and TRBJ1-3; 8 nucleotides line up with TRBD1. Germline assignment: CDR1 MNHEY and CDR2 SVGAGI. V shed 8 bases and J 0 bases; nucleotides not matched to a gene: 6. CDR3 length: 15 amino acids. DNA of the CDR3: TGTGCCAGCTTGGACAGGGCCAACTCTGGAAACACCATATATTTT. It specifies CASLDRANSGNTIYF.